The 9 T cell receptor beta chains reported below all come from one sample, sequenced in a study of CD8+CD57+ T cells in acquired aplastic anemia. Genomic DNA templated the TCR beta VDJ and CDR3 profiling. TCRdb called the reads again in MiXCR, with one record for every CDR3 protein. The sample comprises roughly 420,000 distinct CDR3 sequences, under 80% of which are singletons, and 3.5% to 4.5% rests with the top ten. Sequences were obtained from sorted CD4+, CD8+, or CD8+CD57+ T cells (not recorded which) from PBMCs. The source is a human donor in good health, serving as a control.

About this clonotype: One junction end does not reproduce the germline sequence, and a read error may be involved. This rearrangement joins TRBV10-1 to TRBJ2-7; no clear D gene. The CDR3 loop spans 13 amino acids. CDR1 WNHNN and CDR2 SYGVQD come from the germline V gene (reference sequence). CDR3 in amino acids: CSSRPDGHYEQYF. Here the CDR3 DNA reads TGCTCCAGCAGACCTGACGGCCACTATGAGCAGTACTTC.

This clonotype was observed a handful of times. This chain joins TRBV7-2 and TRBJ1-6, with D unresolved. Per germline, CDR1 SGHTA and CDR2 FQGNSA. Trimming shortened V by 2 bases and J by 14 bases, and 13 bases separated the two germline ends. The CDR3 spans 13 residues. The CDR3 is CASSLYQPLTLHF. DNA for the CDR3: TGTGCCAGCAGCTTATATCAGCCTCTGACCCTCCACTTT. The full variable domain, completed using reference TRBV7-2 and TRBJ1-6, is GAGVSQSPSNKVTEKGKDVELRCDPISGHTALYWYRQSLGQGLEFLIYFQGNSAPDKSGLPSDRFSAERTGGSVSTLTIQRTQQEDSAVYLCASSLYQPLTLHFGNGTRLTVT.

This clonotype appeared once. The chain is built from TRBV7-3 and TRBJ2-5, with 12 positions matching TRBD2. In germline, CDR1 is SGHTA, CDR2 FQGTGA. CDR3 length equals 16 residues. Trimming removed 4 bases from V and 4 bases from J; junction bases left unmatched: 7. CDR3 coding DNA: TGTGCCAGCAGCTCGGCGACTAGCGGGGGCGGAGAGACCCAGTACTTC. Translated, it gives CASSSATSGGGETQYF.

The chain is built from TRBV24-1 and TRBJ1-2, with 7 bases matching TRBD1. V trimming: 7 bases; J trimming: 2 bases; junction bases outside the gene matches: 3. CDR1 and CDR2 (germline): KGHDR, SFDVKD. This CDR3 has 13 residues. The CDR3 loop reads CATRRQGNYGYTF. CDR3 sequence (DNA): TGTGCCACCAGAAGACAGGGAAACTATGGCTACACCTTC.

The CDR3 spells CASKGLAESQFF. The CDR3 nucleotides are TGTGCCAGCAAAGGACTAGCGGAGTCCCAGTTCTTC. The chain employs TRBV2 and TRBJ2-5; 10 nucleotides match TRBD2. Matching the DNA end better, TRBJ2-1 makes the J call doubtful. CDR1 is SNHLY and CDR2 is FYNNEI in the germline V gene. This CDR3 contains 12 residues.

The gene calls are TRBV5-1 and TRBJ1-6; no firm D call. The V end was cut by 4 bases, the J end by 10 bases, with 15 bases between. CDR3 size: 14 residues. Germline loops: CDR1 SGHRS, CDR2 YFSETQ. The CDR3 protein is CASSLSGGESPLHF. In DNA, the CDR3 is TGCGCCAGCAGCCTGAGTGGCGGGGAGTCACCCCTCCACTTT. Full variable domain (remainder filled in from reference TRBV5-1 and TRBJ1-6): KAGVTQTPRYLIKTRGQQVTLSCSPISGHRSVSWYQQTPGQGLQFLFEYFSETQRNKGNFPGRFSGRQFSNSRSEMNVSTLELGDSALYLCASSLSGGESPLHFGNGTRLTVT.

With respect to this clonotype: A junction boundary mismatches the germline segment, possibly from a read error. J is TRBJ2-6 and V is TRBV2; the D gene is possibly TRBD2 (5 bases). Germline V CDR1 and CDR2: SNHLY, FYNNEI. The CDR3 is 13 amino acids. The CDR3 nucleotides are TGTGCCAGCAGTAATGGGAGAACCAACACTGAAGCTTTC. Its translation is CASSNGRTNTEAF.

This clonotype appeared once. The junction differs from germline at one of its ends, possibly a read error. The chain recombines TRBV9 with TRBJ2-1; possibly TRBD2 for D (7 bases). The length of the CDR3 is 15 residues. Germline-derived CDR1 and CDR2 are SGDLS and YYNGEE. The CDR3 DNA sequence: TGTGCCAGCAGCACCATCGGGGGGCTCTCCAATGAGCAGCTCTTC. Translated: CASSTIGGLSNEQLF.

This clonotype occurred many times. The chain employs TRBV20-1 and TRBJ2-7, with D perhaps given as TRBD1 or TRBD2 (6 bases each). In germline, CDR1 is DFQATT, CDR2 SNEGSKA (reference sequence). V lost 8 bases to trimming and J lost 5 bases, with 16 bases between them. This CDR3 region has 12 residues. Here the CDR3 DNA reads TGCAGTATGGGGGGCACTAACAACGAGCAGTACTTC. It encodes CSMGGTNNEQYF.